These 18 T cell receptor beta chains were sequenced from one sample in a study of response to subunit inactivated influenza vaccine (dated by TCRdb to about 2018). The library relied on RT-PCR. TCRdb names Illumina HiSeq 2500 as the instrument used. The public reads were quality trimmed at Q25 with fastp and then assembled into clones with MiXCR by TCRdb, keeping productive beta chains. Entries that share a CDR3 protein sequence are merged under the most common genes and DNA. For this sample the table gives some 600,000 distinct CDR3 sequences, of which approximately 14% were detected only once. The top ten clonotypes cover about 7.6% of the sample. The specimen was PBMCs from blood, collected 14 to 15 days before vaccination. These receptors all come from a man aged 45-65 years who received an inactivated influenza vaccine. Donor details come from another sample of the same person, matched by shared clones.

The rearrangement links TRBV5-1 to TRBJ2-7; 7 bases are a match to TRBD2. Germline loops: CDR1 SGHRS, CDR2 YFSETQ. This CDR3 is built from 11 residues. Trimming at V came to 8 bases and at J to 4 bases, leaving 3 bases not matched to a gene. CDR3 nucleotides: TGCGCCAGGGCTAGCGGATACGAGCAGTACTTC. This translates into CARASGYEQYF. Supplemented by reference TRBV5-1 and TRBJ2-7, the full variable domain reads KAGVTQTPRYLIKTRGQQVTLSCSPISGHRSVSWYQQTPGQGLQFLFEYFSETQRNKGNFPGRFSGRQFSNSRSEMNVSTLELGDSALYLCARASGYEQYFGPGTRLTVT.

This clonotype was observed a handful of times. The chain uses TRBV4-1 and TRBJ2-7, with D uncertain. Trimming cost V 4 bases and J 0 bases, with 19 bases left between them. This CDR3 spans 17 amino acids. Germline CDR1 MGHRA, CDR2 YSYEKL. The CDR3 nucleotides are TGCGCCAGCAGCCGAGACGTTGAGACTCTGAACTCCTACGAGCAGTACTTC. Its translation is CASSRDVETLNSYEQYF.

This clonotype was observed many times. The rearrangement uses TRBV20-1 and TRBJ2-7; no definite D call. This CDR3 contains 12 residues. Germline CDR1 is DFQATT and CDR2 is SNEGSKA (reference sequence). Trimming took off 3 bases at V and 2 bases at J, with 8 bases between the two ends. This CDR3 is CSASTGAYEQYF. CDR3 DNA sequence: TGCAGTGCTAGTACTGGGGCCTACGAGCAGTACTTC.

This clonotype has a handful of counts. The gene calls are TRBV7-2 and TRBJ1-3; D unclear. From germline, CDR1 is SGHTA and CDR2 FQGNSA. This CDR3 spans 15 amino acids. V was trimmed by 6 bases and J by 2 bases, leaving 14 bases between them. CDR3: CASRGFGVAGNTIYF. DNA of the CDR3: TGTGCCAGCAGAGGGTTTGGGGTGGCTGGAAACACCATATATTTT.

This clonotype was counted between two and nine times. V usage is TRBV28 and J usage is TRBJ2-7, with a possible D match to TRBD1 (5 bases). Germline V CDR1 and CDR2: MDHEN, SYDVKM. CDR3 length: 16 residues. V was shortened by 2 bases and J by 2 bases, with 16 bases between the two germline ends. The CDR3 DNA reads TGTGCCAGCAGTTTAGCCGTGGGGCAGAACACCTACGAGCAGTACTTC. Translation gives CASSLAVGQNTYEQYF.

This chain links TRBV7-8 with TRBJ2-7; D possibly matches TRBD1 or TRBD2 (5 bases each). The CDR3 has 13 amino acids. Trimming pared 8 bases from V and 4 bases from J, leaving 15 bases between. Germline CDR1 is SGHVS and CDR2 is FQNEAQ. The CDR3 bases are TGTGCCAGCGGCCAGGGACCTCGTTACGAGCAGTACTTC. It is translated as CASGQGPRYEQYF.

The chain joins TRBV19 to TRBJ1-5; D not certain. From germline, CDR1 is LNHDA and CDR2 SQIVND (reference sequence). V lost 6 bases and J 7 bases, leaving 13 bases between the germline ends. This CDR3 has 13 amino acids. The CDR3 protein is CASSMDGPQPQHF. The CDR3 nucleotides read TGTGCCAGTAGCATGGACGGCCCGCAGCCCCAGCATTTT. The whole variable domain, filled in from reference TRBV19 and TRBJ1-5, reads DGGITQSPKYLFRKEGQNVTLSCEQNLNHDAMYWYRQDPGQGLRLIYYSQIVNDFQKGDIAEGYSVSREKKESFPLTVTSAQKNPTAFYLCASSMDGPQPQHFGDGTRLSIL.

The V gene is TRBV24-1, the J gene TRBJ2-1, with D perhaps matching TRBD1 or TRBD2 (5 bases each). CDR1 is KGHDR, CDR2 SFDVKD, per germline. The germline V and J ends were trimmed by 1 base and 7 bases, with 13 bases remaining between them. The length of the CDR3 is 15 residues. The CDR3 coding sequence is TGTGCCACCAGTGATTTAGAGGGGACGAGAAATGAGCAGTTCTTC. The encoded protein is CATSDLEGTRNEQFF.

The genes are TRBV20-1 and TRBJ2-1; 7 bases agree with TRBD1. This CDR3 has 16 residues. Germline V CDR1 and CDR2: DFQATT, SNEGSKA (reference sequence). Trimming at V came to 0 bases and at J to 0 bases, leaving 5 bases not matched to a gene. The CDR3 DNA is TGCAGTGCTAGAGAGGTCAGGGGGAGCTCCTACAATGAGCAGTTCTTC. Translation gives CSAREVRGSSYNEQFF.

Written as DNA, the CDR3 is TGTGCCAGCAGCTTGCACAGTGGAAACACCATATATTTT. This sequence encodes CASSLHSGNTIYF. This chain uses TRBV5-6 with TRBJ1-3; D not resolved. V shed 1 base and J shed 3 bases, with 5 bases lying between them. This CDR3 is 13 amino acids long. Germline V gives CDR1 SGHDT, CDR2 YYEEEE.

The rearrangement joins TRBV29-1 to TRBJ2-7; maybe TRBD2 (5 bases). V lost 5 bases, J lost 0 bases, and 14 bases lay in between. The CDR3 spans 14 residues. Looked up from germline, CDR1 is SQVTM and CDR2 is ANQGSEA. CDR3 nucleotide sequence: TGCAGCGTTTCGGGATTAGGGTACTCCTACGAGCAGTACTTC. Translation gives CSVSGLGYSYEQYF.

In its sample, this clonotype was seen a few times. The chain employs TRBV7-9 and TRBJ2-5; D is perhaps TRBD1 or TRBD2 (5 bases each). V lost 3 bases and J lost 5, with 13 bases in between. Germline values: CDR1 SEHNR, CDR2 FQNEAQ (reference sequence). The length of the CDR3 is 14 residues. The CDR3 loop is CASSFEGRAETQYF. CDR3 sequence (DNA): TGTGCCAGCAGCTTCGAGGGCAGGGCTGAGACCCAGTACTTC.

CDR3 sequence reads: CASSLSHRRALEQYF. The CDR3 nucleotides are TGTGCCAGCAGCTTATCACATAGGAGGGCCCTCGAGCAGTACTTC. This sequence joins TRBV7-2 and TRBJ2-7; weak D call: TRBD2 (6 bases). The CDR3 has 15 amino acids. CDR1 and CDR2 from the germline V gene are SGHTA and FQGNSA. Trimming pared 2 bases from V and 6 bases from J, leaving 17 bases between.

This clonotype has only a few counts. This chain links TRBV5-1 with TRBJ2-3; the match to TRBD1 covers 9 bases. Germline V gene lookup returns CDR1 SGHRS and CDR2 YFSETQ. The CDR3 runs 14 residues. The trim removed 7 bases at V and 2 bases at J, leaving 5 bases unmatched. The DNA for the CDR3 is TGCGCCAGCGGCCGGGACAGGGTCACAGATACGCAGTATTTT. Its protein product is CASGRDRVTDTQYF.

J is TRBJ1-1 and V is TRBV2; the D gene is possibly TRBD1 (6 bases). The CDR3 consists of 13 residues. Per the germline V gene, CDR1 is SNHLY and CDR2 is FYNNEI. V lost 10 bases and J lost 4, with 16 bases in between. The CDR3 loop is CAIGQSETTEAFF. The CDR3 coding sequence is TGTGCCATTGGACAGAGCGAAACCACTGAAGCTTTCTTT.

This clonotype was observed a few times. The gene calls are TRBV6-5 and TRBJ2-1; D might be TRBD2 (6 bases). V lost 0 bases and J 5 bases, leaving 20 bases between the germline ends. The CDR3 contains 18 residues. Germline V gives CDR1 MNHEY, CDR2 SVGAGI. CDR3 nucleotide sequence: TGTGCCAGCAGTTACTCAGTGTCCGGACTACCCCCCCACAATGAGCAGTTCTTC. This encodes CASSYSVSGLPPHNEQFF.

This clonotype was observed a handful of times. CDR3 in amino acids: CASSAMGAGELFF. Here the CDR3 DNA reads TGCGCCAGCAGCGCTATGGGGGCCGGGGAGCTGTTTTTT. This rearrangement joins TRBV5-1 to TRBJ2-2; either TRBD1 or TRBD2 may supply D (5 bases each). This CDR3 spans 13 amino acids. V shed 4 bases and J shed 6 bases, with 10 bases lying between them. Germline V gene data show CDR1 as SGHRS and CDR2 as YFSETQ.

This clonotype was counted a few times. The V and J genes are TRBV20-1 and TRBJ2-3; D is possibly TRBD1 (6 bases). Trimming took 6 bases from V and 2 from J, leaving 21 bases between them. The CDR3 contains 16 residues. Per germline, CDR1 DFQATT and CDR2 SNEGSKA (reference sequence). CDR3 amino acids: CSAHSGGAGDTDTQYF. In DNA form, the CDR3 reads TGCAGTGCCCACAGCGGCGGCGCAGGGGACACAGATACGCAGTATTTT.